The source of this T cell receptor beta chain is a study of blood T cell repertoires in COVID-19. Study-wide background: The samples span acute and convalescent COVID-19 from the United States, Italy and Spain. Nucleic acid was either cDNA or gDNA, and it came from T cells, B-cell-depleted T cells, or PBMCs.

In the study's own analysis: Reference gene primers were amplified, and this amplification served to estimate nucleated cell counts. Profiled with immunoSEQ multiplex PCR; TCRdb holds only in-frame clones, not every one. For V, J and clone size, that table is used; D and trimming come from the DNA. The table includes some 83,000 clones, over 75% detected once. This CDR3 has 13 residues. Between the trimmed V and J ends, which lost 5 bases and 6 bases, there was a span of 10 bases. CDR1 is LNHDA and CDR2 is SQIVND in the germline V gene (reference sequence). V and J are TRBV19 and TRBJ1-4, with D unclear. The receptor was isolated from a man aged 45 to 65 with acute or convalescent COVID-19. The sample comprised peripheral blood. The CDR3 coding sequence is TGTGCCAGTAGTCCCCCGGGTGATGAAAAACTGTTTTTT. This translates into CASSPPGDEKLFF.